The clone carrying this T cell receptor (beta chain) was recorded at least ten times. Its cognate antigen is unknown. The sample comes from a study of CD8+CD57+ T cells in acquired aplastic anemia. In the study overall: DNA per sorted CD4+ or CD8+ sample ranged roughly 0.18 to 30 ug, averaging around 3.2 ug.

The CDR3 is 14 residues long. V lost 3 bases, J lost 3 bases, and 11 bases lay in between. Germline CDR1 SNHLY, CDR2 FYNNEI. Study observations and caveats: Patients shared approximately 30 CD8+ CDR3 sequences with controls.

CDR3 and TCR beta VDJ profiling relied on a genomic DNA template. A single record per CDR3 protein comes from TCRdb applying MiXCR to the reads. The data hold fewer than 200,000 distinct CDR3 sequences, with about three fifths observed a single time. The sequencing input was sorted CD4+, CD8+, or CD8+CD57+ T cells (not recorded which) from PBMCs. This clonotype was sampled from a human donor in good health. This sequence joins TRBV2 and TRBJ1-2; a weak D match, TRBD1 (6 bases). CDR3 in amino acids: CASSDRGGHYGYTF. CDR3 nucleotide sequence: TGTGCCAGCAGTGATAGAGGGGGGCACTATGGCTACACCTTC. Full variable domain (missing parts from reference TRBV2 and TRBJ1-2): EPEVTQTPSHQVTQMGQEVILRCVPISNHLYFYWYRQILGQKVEFLVSFYNNEISEKSEIFDDQFSVERPDGSNFTLKIRSTKLEDSAMYFCASSDRGGHYGYTFGSGTRLTVV.